This T cell receptor beta chain was documented in a study of T cells in Graves' hyperthyroidism and ophthalmopathy. From RNA transcripts, TCR beta CDR3 regions were amplified. The HTBI primer set served for first-round RT-PCR of the TCR CDR3. TCRdb re-called the multiplex PCR reads with MiXCR, one entry per CDR3 protein. The sample has 350,000 to 400,000 distinct CDR3 sequences; more than 13% are singletons. This clonotype has a count of ten or more. The ends were cut back, 7 bases at V and 14 bases at J, with 24 bases in the middle. In germline, CDR1 is GTSNPN, CDR2 SVGIG (reference sequence). The CDR3 spans 14 residues. PBMCs were sourced from roughly 9.1 ml fresh peripheral blood.

This chain joins TRBV30 and TRBJ1-6; tentative D call: TRBD1 (5 bases). Sequences were obtained from blood. This TCR came from a woman aged 25-40 years with Graves' hyperthyroidism. CDR3 loop: CALEMWGKNAALHF. For the CDR3, the DNA is TGTGCCTTGGAGATGTGGGGGAAAAACGCGGCCCTCCACTTT. Complete variable domain (other parts from reference TRBV30 and TRBJ1-6): SQTIHQWPATLVQPVGSPLSLECTVEGTSNPNLYWYRQAAGRGLQLLFYSVGIGQISSEVPQNLSASRPQDRQFILSSKKLLLSDSGFYLCALEMWGKNAALHFGNGTRLTVT.